This TCR beta chain was sequenced during a study of human T cells and chemical hapten exposure. This CDR3 is built from 17 residues. Germline lookup yields CDR1 SGHRS and CDR2 YFSETQ. The junction had 9 bases not matched to a gene; V was cut back by 2 bases and J by 2 bases. Described time point: healthy volunteer bleed at 6 weeks. From whole blood left unfractionated, total RNA was extracted. TCRdb ran MiXCR on the RACE reads and lists one entry per CDR3 protein. The table includes more than 60,000 distinct CDR3 sequences, roughly 8.7% detected once. This clonotype has a handful of counts. The sequenced material came from whole blood. The V and J genes are TRBV5-1 and TRBJ2-3; 9 positions match TRBD2. This TCR was recovered from a male donor in good health. Some clones in this sample may be carry-over from other donors' samples. CDR3 sequence reads: CASSFGGGALITDTQYF. CDR3 sequence (DNA): TGCGCCAGCAGCTTTGGCGGGGGGGCCCTAATCACAGATACGCAGTATTTT.